Sequencing of this T cell receptor beta chain was carried out in a study of T cell clonotyping in hematopoietic cell transplantation. Overall study context: Pretransplant recipient samples were taken after cytoreduction.

Profiling relied on immunoSEQ multiplex PCR, and the TCRdb table lists in-frame clones only, not all of them. The sample lists roughly 30,000 clones, over 60% seen once, with around 7% in the top ten. Indicated time point: recipient sample about 28 days before transplant, after cytoreduction. The sequencing used peripheral blood mononuclear cells, collected before stem cell transplant. This TCR was sampled from a woman in her twenties or thirties with chronic myeloid leukemia. Some clones in this sample may be carry-over from other donors' samples.

CDR3 sequence: CASSLPPGSGAFF. The CDR3 DNA reads TGTGCCAGCAGCTTGCCCCCAGGGTCCGGGGCTTTCTTT. This chain joins TRBV11-1 and TRBJ1-1; tentatively, D is TRBD1 (5 bases). The V and J ends lost 3 bases and 11 bases respectively, with 16 bases between them. Per germline, CDR1 SGHAT and CDR2 FQDESV (reference sequence). This CDR3 comprises 13 residues.